This T cell receptor (beta chain) is from a study of blood T cells in healthy people across ages. Overall study: About one barcoded beta molecule was captured per two T cells (by template switching). Findings of the study overall: Age brought a roughly linear fall in TCR beta diversity measured per million T cells.

With respect to this clonotype: Its specificity is not known.

In germline, CDR1 is SGHTA, CDR2 FQGNSA. Trimming stripped 6 bases from V and 2 bases from J, with 16 bases between. The CDR3 runs 15 residues. PCR was performed a second time for about 6 to 12 cycles using a sample-barcoded 5' primer and a J-beta primer mix. MiXCR, run by TCRdb on the 5' RACE reads, gives a single entry per CDR3 protein. The sample has about 1.4 million distinct CDR3 sequences, approximately 59% seen once. This sequence joins TRBV7-2 and TRBJ1-2; D is uncertain. The sample consisted of blood. This sequence was found in a man aged 18 to 30 in good health. CDR3 region: CASRPPGYPNYGYTF. The CDR3 coding sequence is TGTGCCAGCAGACCTCCGGGATATCCAAACTATGGCTACACCTTC.